This TCR beta chain came from a study of human thymus T cells. Regarding the study as a whole: Usage of V and J genes appeared biased in thymic and blood repertoires.

Infants served as donors; they were healthy and Finnish and were having corrective surgery for congenital heart defects. Half of the eight donors gave roughly 0.45-1 mL blood during surgery. No fixed cell number was used; all available blood leukocytes supplied DNA. Points on this clone: The antigen is unknown.

V was pared by 6 bases and J by 2 bases, with 9 bases of the junction left unmatched. CDR3 length equals 15 residues. Germline loops: CDR1 MNHEY, CDR2 SVGAGI. Assay: immunoSEQ multiplex PCR; the TCRdb copy retains only in-frame clones and omits some. The sample lists tens of thousands of clones, around 94% seen once, with roughly 5.6% in the top ten. Sequencing input: blood. This clonotype was obtained from a boy younger than two with a congenital heart defect but otherwise immunologically healthy. The chain joins TRBV6-5 to TRBJ2-7; TRBD2 aligns across 8 bases. CDR3 coding DNA: TGTGCCAGCAGACCACCGGGACTAGGGGCCTACGAGCAGTACTTC. It codes for CASRPPGLGAYEQYF.